This T cell receptor (beta chain) was sequenced for a study of regulatory T cells in long-lasting Graves disease. Time point described: persistent/refractory GD, antithyroid drugs over 5 years with positive TRAb. PBMC-extracted RNA yielded the TCR library. The authors built TCR beta libraries using iRepertoire HTBI primers and Arm-PCR of CDR3 regions. In the study's own analysis: Samples collectively showed fewer than 80 TRBV and more than 12 TRBJ segments. TCRdb recomputed calls from the multiplex PCR reads with MiXCR, one row per CDR3 protein. TCRdb, rather than the study authors, made the V and J calls. The table has approximately 350,000 distinct CDR3 sequences, roughly 23% seen once; the top ten hold 25% to 30%. CDR1 is SQVTM and CDR2 is ANQGSEA in the germline V gene. CDR3 length: 15 residues. V gave up 1 base and J gave up 4 bases, with 16 bases separating them.

The material sequenced was peripheral blood mononuclear cells (PBMCs), taken when the disease was refractory, from a patient treated with antithyroid drugs. The source is a woman in her 40s with Graves disease. The rearrangement joins TRBV29-1 to TRBJ1-2; D unresolved. DNA of the CDR3: TGCAGCGTTGAAGGTGGGCCGGAGTCGGGCTATGGCTACACCTTC. This encodes CSVEGGPESGYGYTF.